The 18 T cell receptor beta chains below all came from one sample that was sequenced in a study of CD8+ T cells in alopecia areata. Extraction of RNA preceded its reverse transcription into cDNA, which served as the sequencing template. The assay was immunoSEQ multiplex PCR, and TCRdb's table has in-frame clones only and misses some. The sample has roughly 200,000 clones; around 60% are singletons. Treatment given: oral pan-JAK inhibitor, 5-10 mg twice daily. This specimen consisted of CD8+ T cells sorted from blood, obtained at week 24, from a patient treated with tofacitinib. These receptors all stem from a human donor with alopecia areata.

The chain employs TRBV15 and TRBJ1-5, with 8 bases that match TRBD1. The CDR3 has 15 amino acids. V was pared by 4 bases and J by 4 bases, with 6 bases of the junction left unmatched. Germline V gene lookup returns CDR1 LNHNV and CDR2 YYDKDF (reference sequence). For the CDR3, the DNA is TGTGCCACCAGCAAGGGAGGGACAGGTAATCAGCCCCAGCATTTT. Protein: CATSKGGTGNQPQHF. Filled out from reference TRBV15 and TRBJ1-5, the complete variable domain reads DAMVIQNPRYQVTQFGKPVTLSCSQTLNHNVMYWYQQKSSQAPKLLFHYYDKDFNNEADTPDNFQSRRPNTSFCFLDIRSPGLGDTAMYLCATSKGGTGNQPQHFGDGTRLSIL.

The J gene is TRBJ1-2, the V gene TRBV30; weak D call: TRBD1 (6 bases). The CDR3 consists of 15 residues. The germline gives CDR1 GTSNPN, CDR2 SVGIG (reference sequence). The ends were cut back, 3 bases at V and 5 bases at J, with 19 bases in the middle. The CDR3, as DNA: TGTGCCTGGAGCACCGGGACACCGGCCCCTTATGGCTACACCTTC. Its protein is CAWSTGTPAPYGYTF.

This clone was seen a few times. The rearrangement uses TRBV5-1 and TRBJ2-3; TRBD2 matches at 8 bases. The CDR3 contains 15 residues. After removal of 0 bases from V and 4 bases from J, the junction contained 4 bases not matched to a gene. Germline values: CDR1 SGHRS, CDR2 YFSETQ. The DNA for the CDR3 is TGCGCCAGCAGCTTGGTCGGGGGGGTCCCAGATACGCAGTATTTT. It yields the protein CASSLVGGVPDTQYF.

This clone was found a few times. This chain joins TRBV13 and TRBJ2-7; D is uncertain. Trimming pared 5 bases from V and 3 bases from J, leaving 8 bases between. The CDR3 consists of 12 residues. Germline V gene lookup returns CDR1 PRHDT and CDR2 FYEKMQ (reference sequence). Written as DNA, the CDR3 is TGTGCCAGCAGCCAATCCTTCTACGAGCAGTACTTC. It specifies CASSQSFYEQYF. Complete variable domain (other parts from reference TRBV13 and TRBJ2-7): AAGVIQSPRHLIKEKRETATLKCYPIPRHDTVYWYQQGPGQDPQFLISFYEKMQSDKGSIPDRFSAQQFSDYHSELNMSSLELGDSALYFCASSQSFYEQYFGPGTRLTVT.

Worth noting for this clone: Other DNA sequences within the sample encode an identical CDR3. This chain connects TRBV20-1 to TRBJ1-2, with no clear D. The CDR3 contains 8 residues. Germline V gene data show CDR1 as DFQATT and CDR2 as SNEGSKA (reference sequence). The V end was cut by 3 bases, the J end by 11 bases, with 4 bases between. CDR3 nucleotides: TGCAGTGCTAGCGGGTACACCTTC. Amino acid sequence: CSASGYTF.

The chain is built from TRBV19 and TRBJ2-1; a weak D match, TRBD2 (6 bases). The CDR3 spans 14 residues. Looked up from germline, CDR1 is LNHDA and CDR2 is SQIVND (reference sequence). Trimming cost V 9 bases and J 4 bases, with 16 bases left between them. The CDR3 DNA sequence: TGTGCCAGACTTCTGTGGGGGGTATACAATGAGCAGTTCTTC. Its translation: CARLLWGVYNEQFF.

This clone came up a few times. The chain couples TRBV7-9 to TRBJ2-7; TRBD1 aligns across 9 bases. Germline V gives CDR1 SEHNR, CDR2 FQNEAQ (reference sequence). The CDR3 spans 13 residues. The ends lost 4 bases at V and 5 bases at J; junction bases unmatched: 3. CDR3 amino acids: CASSYRTGDEQYF. In DNA, the CDR3 is TGTGCCAGCAGCTACAGGACAGGGGACGAGCAGTACTTC.

This clone was seen a single time. The genes are TRBV5-1 and TRBJ1-1; 12 nucleotides line up with TRBD1. Trimming cost V 0 bases and J 7 bases; bases outside gene matches: 4. CDR3 size: 15 residues. Looked up from germline, CDR1 is SGHRS and CDR2 is YFSETQ. The CDR3 bases are TGCGCCAGCAGCTTGGCGGGACAGGGGGCGATTGAAGCTTTCTTT. This translates into CASSLAGQGAIEAFF. Full variable domain (missing parts from reference TRBV5-1 and TRBJ1-1): KAGVTQTPRYLIKTRGQQVTLSCSPISGHRSVSWYQQTPGQGLQFLFEYFSETQRNKGNFPGRFSGRQFSNSRSEMNVSTLELGDSALYLCASSLAGQGAIEAFFGQGTRLTVV.

This clone was detected once. This sequence joins TRBV5-1 and TRBJ2-2; 9 bases fit TRBD1. Germline V gives CDR1 SGHRS, CDR2 YFSETQ. Germline trimming cut 4 bases from V and 6 bases from J; bases unmatched to any gene: 16. CDR3 length equals 18 residues. CDR3 protein: CASSATLPQGAEAGELFF. CDR3 bases: TGCGCCAGCAGCGCTACCCTGCCACAGGGGGCGGAGGCCGGGGAGCTGTTTTTT.

This clone was seen a few times. The V gene is TRBV7-2, the J gene TRBJ2-7, with 9 bases aligning to TRBD1. The CDR3 spans 15 residues. CDR1 is SGHTA, CDR2 FQGNSA, per germline. V lost 5 bases and J lost 3; bases outside the gene matches: 8. DNA for the CDR3: TGTGCCAGCAGCAAGGGGACAGGGCGGCTCTACGAGCAGTACTTC. This codes for CASSKGTGRLYEQYF.

The CDR3 bases are TGTGCCAGCAGTTTCCAAGGGCAGACCTCCTACGAGCAGTACTTC. Protein sequence: CASSFQGQTSYEQYF. The gene calls are TRBV27 and TRBJ2-7, with D uncertain. This CDR3 spans 15 amino acids. Deletions cut 3 bases from V and 0 bases from J, with 12 bases between. Germline loops: CDR1 MNHEY, CDR2 SMNVEV (reference sequence).

This clone was observed a few times. The chain is built from TRBV2 and TRBJ2-1, with D possibly called TRBD1 or TRBD2 (5 bases each). The CDR3 has 16 residues. V was pared by 4 bases and J by 1 base, with 14 bases between. The germline gives CDR1 SNHLY, CDR2 FYNNEI. The CDR3 nucleotides read TGTGCCAGCAGTGCCGGGACCGCTCCTTCCTACAATGAGCAGTTCTTC. Amino acid sequence: CASSAGTAPSYNEQFF.

In its sample, this clone was seen a few times. The chain has TRBV7-9 and TRBJ2-7; no clear D. V was clipped by 1 base and J by 7 bases, with 8 bases between them. The CDR3 is 12 amino acids. Germline CDR1 SEHNR, CDR2 FQNEAQ (reference sequence). The CDR3 bases are TGTGCCAGCAGCTTAGTCCCCCGGGAGCAGTACTTC. The encoded protein is CASSLVPREQYF.

The chain is built from TRBV13 and TRBJ2-7; 9 bases line up with TRBD2. The CDR3 has 15 amino acids. The V gene end was trimmed by 5 bases and the J gene end by 0 bases; junction bases not matched to a gene: 5. Germline CDR1 is PRHDT and CDR2 is FYEKMQ (reference sequence). The CDR3 here is CASSAAGGSSYEQYF. For the CDR3, the DNA is TGTGCCAGCAGCGCCGCGGGGGGGAGCTCCTACGAGCAGTACTTC.

Here the CDR3 reads CAWSVPLVEGRGEKLFF. Here the CDR3 DNA reads TGTGCCTGGAGTGTCCCCCTCGTTGAGGGACGAGGTGAAAAACTGTTTTTT. The J gene is TRBJ1-4, the V gene TRBV30; D is possibly TRBD1 (5 bases). The CDR3 has 17 residues. Germline CDR1 and CDR2: GTSNPN and SVGIG (reference sequence). Trimming removed 0 bases from V and 7 bases from J, with 21 bases in between.

This clone was detected only once. The chain is built from TRBV7-9 and TRBJ1-5, with 7 bases fitting TRBD1. There are 16 residues in the CDR3. Germline loops: CDR1 SEHNR, CDR2 FQNEAQ (reference sequence). Unmatched junction bases numbered 4, after V lost 1 base and J lost 1 base. The CDR3 loop reads CASSLGTGGSNQPQHF. The CDR3 coding sequence is TGTGCCAGCAGCTTAGGGACAGGAGGAAGCAATCAGCCCCAGCATTTT. Full variable domain (outside the CDR3, taken from reference TRBV7-9 and TRBJ1-5): DTGVSQNPRHKITKRGQNVTFRCDPISEHNRLYWYRQTLGQGPEFLTYFQNEAQLEKSRLLSDRFSAERPKGSFSTLEIQRTEQGDSAMYLCASSLGTGGSNQPQHFGDGTRLSIL.

The CDR3 spells CAISDGTGGPEAFF. CDR3 DNA: TGTGCCATCAGTGACGGGACAGGGGGCCCTGAAGCTTTCTTT. The chain couples TRBV10-3 to TRBJ1-1; 12 bases align to TRBD1. This CDR3 has 14 residues. The germline gives CDR1 ENHRY, CDR2 SYGVKD. V gave up 3 bases and J gave up 6 bases; unmatched junction bases: 2.

V gene TRBV30 combines with J gene TRBJ1-2, with D possibly being TRBD1 (6 bases). The germline V and J ends were trimmed by 1 base and 4 bases, with 10 bases remaining between them. The CDR3 sequence is 13 residues long. CDR1 and CDR2 from the germline V gene are GTSNPN and SVGIG (reference sequence). The CDR3 region has the DNA TGTGCCTGGAGTGGTGGGGGCGGCTATGGCTACACCTTC. As protein: CAWSGGGGYGYTF.